This passage covers 32 T cell receptor beta chains from one sample sequenced in a study of CD8 T cells in Susac syndrome. Random hexamers were used to reverse transcribe 0.5 to 1 ug of RNA. TCRdb re-analysed the immunoSEQ multiplex PCR reads in MiXCR, keeping a single row per CDR3 protein. The sample consists of some 120,000 distinct CDR3 sequences, nearly 95% of them appearing once. Sequenced material: CD4+ T cells from PBMCs. The receptors were sampled from a human donor in good health.

The gene calls are TRBV27 and TRBJ1-5; possibly TRBD1 for D (5 bases). V was pared by 5 bases and J by 1 base, with 12 bases between. The CDR3 is 15 amino acids. Per the germline V gene, CDR1 is MNHEY and CDR2 is SMNVEV (reference sequence). The CDR3 DNA reads TGTGCCAGCAGTATGGGACCGTTGAGCAATCAGCCCCAGCATTTT. Residues: CASSMGPLSNQPQHF.

The chain is built from TRBV20-1 and TRBJ2-3; D assignment may be TRBD1 or TRBD2 (5 bases each). V was trimmed by 4 bases and J by 5 bases, leaving 19 bases between them. The CDR3 is 15 amino acids. Germline CDR1 and CDR2: DFQATT and SNEGSKA (reference sequence). The CDR3 DNA sequence: TGCAGTGCTATAGCCCCCGGGACCACCTTAGATACGCAGTATTTT. Its protein product is CSAIAPGTTLDTQYF.

The chain recombines TRBV5-1 with TRBJ2-5, with D maybe TRBD1 (5 bases). V lost 1 base and J lost 6, with 13 bases in between. Germline CDR1 SGHRS, CDR2 YFSETQ. The CDR3 length is 14 residues. CDR3 DNA: TGCGCCAGCAGCTTGAGCGCAGGGCGGAAGACCCAGTACTTC. This translates into CASSLSAGRKTQYF.

This clonotype has a single count. V and J are TRBV28 and TRBJ2-7, with D perhaps given as TRBD1 or TRBD2 (5 bases each). The CDR3 runs to 18 residues. Germline CDR1 is MDHEN and CDR2 is SYDVKM. V lost 4 bases, J lost 0 bases, and 22 bases lay in between. The CDR3 reads CASSYPRDLEFSSYEQYF. CDR3 nucleotides: TGTGCCAGCAGTTACCCCCGGGACCTCGAGTTCTCCTCCTACGAGCAGTACTTC.

The V gene is TRBV18, the J gene TRBJ2-3, with D unresolved. Germline-derived CDR1 and CDR2 are KGHSH and LQKENI. The CDR3 extends over 15 amino acids. Trimming removed 4 bases at V and 2 bases at J, with 13 bases between. CDR3 region: CASSRAPLNTDTQYF. The CDR3, as DNA: TGTGCCAGCTCACGGGCCCCGCTTAACACAGATACGCAGTATTTT.

The CDR3 loop reads CASSLYASTRNEQFF. DNA for the CDR3: TGTGCCAGCAGCTTGTACGCTAGCACTCGCAATGAGCAGTTCTTC. The V gene is TRBV5-6, the J gene TRBJ2-1, with a weak D call TRBD2 (5 bases). Per the germline V gene, CDR1 is SGHDT and CDR2 is YYEEEE. V lost 1 base and J 6 bases, leaving 14 bases between the germline ends. The CDR3 sequence is 15 residues long.

The chain employs TRBV3-1 and TRBJ2-4, with D perhaps being TRBD1 or TRBD2 (6 bases each). Trimming shortened V by 2 bases and J by 4 bases, and 15 bases separated the two germline ends. The V gene's germline CDR1 is LGHDT and CDR2 YNNKEL (reference sequence). The CDR3 consists of 16 residues. DNA for the CDR3: TGTGCCAGCAGCCAACCCCGTCGGGGGCTAAAAAACATTCAGTACTTC. It translates to CASSQPRRGLKNIQYF.

This chain uses TRBV15 with TRBJ2-1, with 15 positions matching TRBD2. V dropped 9 bases and J dropped 8; count of bases not matched to a gene: 5. The V gene's germline CDR1 is LNHNV and CDR2 YYDKDF (reference sequence). This CDR3 contains 14 residues. The CDR3 reads CATRTSGRGDEQFF. CDR3 sequence (DNA): TGTGCCACTCGGACTAGCGGGAGGGGAGATGAGCAGTTCTTC.

The genes are TRBV6-2 or TRBV6-3 and TRBJ2-7; 12 nucleotides align to TRBD2. The germline V gene has CDR1 MNHEY and CDR2 SVGEGT. The CDR3 has 15 residues. The trim removed 5 bases at V and 6 bases at J, leaving 8 bases unmatched. The CDR3 DNA reads TGTGCCAGCAGTCCCTCTCTAGCGGGAGGGCTCGAGCAGTACTTC. Translating gives CASSPSLAGGLEQYF.

The V and J genes are TRBV29-1 and TRBJ2-5, with 8 bases aligning to TRBD2. The CDR3 is 15 residues long. Trimming cost V 1 base and J 5 bases; bases outside gene matches: 9. The germline V gene encodes CDR1 SQVTM and CDR2 ANQGSEA. CDR3 DNA: TGCAGCGTTGAAGGCCCACCAGCGGGAGTTGAGACCCAGTACTTC. It translates to CSVEGPPAGVETQYF.

J is TRBJ2-3 and V is TRBV10-3; 11 nucleotides line up with TRBD2. This CDR3 is built from 15 residues. V lost 11 bases, J lost 4 bases, and 11 bases stayed unmatched. Per the germline V gene, CDR1 is ENHRY and CDR2 is SYGVKD. The CDR3 coding sequence is TGTGCCTCAAAACTAGCGGGAGATTTCGCAGATACGCAGTATTTT. This gives the protein CASKLAGDFADTQYF.

V gene TRBV2 combines with J gene TRBJ1-1; no clear D. Trimming stripped 2 bases from V and 0 bases from J, with 7 bases between. Germline V CDR1 and CDR2: SNHLY, FYNNEI. The CDR3 consists of 14 residues. CDR3 sequence: CASSEYRMNTEAFF. The CDR3 coding sequence is TGTGCCAGCAGTGAATACAGAATGAACACTGAAGCTTTCTTT.

The chain uses TRBV29-1 and TRBJ1-2; D is perhaps TRBD1 (6 bases). This CDR3 is built from 13 residues. The V gene lost 6 bases and the J gene lost 5 bases, with 16 bases spanning the gap. The germline V gene encodes CDR1 SQVTM and CDR2 ANQGSEA. Here the CDR3 reads CSVEGVGGYGYTF. CDR3 nucleotides: TGCAGCGTCGAGGGGGTCGGAGGGTATGGCTACACCTTC.

As regards this clonotype: The conserved phenylalanine or tryptophan normally closing the CDR3 is absent here, so this likely arose from a read error. This rearrangement joins TRBV3-1 to TRBJ2-5; D perhaps matches TRBD2 (5 bases). Trimming took off 0 bases at V and 4 bases at J, with 12 bases between the two ends. CDR3 length: 15 amino acids. Germline V gene lookup returns CDR1 LGHDT and CDR2 YNNKEL (reference sequence). The CDR3 DNA sequence: TGTGCCAGCAGCCAAGAATCCGGGGTGAGAGAGACCCAGTACCTC. Protein sequence: CASSQESGVRETQYL.

This chain joins TRBV5-1 and TRBJ2-3, with TRBD1 matching 7 bases. V shed 4 bases and J 1 base; nucleotides not matched to a gene: 3. The CDR3 runs to 14 residues. CDR1 and CDR2 from the germline V gene are SGHRS and YFSETQ. The DNA of the CDR3 is TGCGCCAGCAGCCCGGGACAGCGCACAGATACGCAGTATTTT. Translation: CASSPGQRTDTQYF.

This clonotype was seen only once. The V gene is TRBV15, the J gene TRBJ1-1, with TRBD1 identical over 10 bases. The CDR3 contains 14 residues. The J segment lost 4 bases and the V segment lost 5 bases, leaving 4 bases of the junction unmatched. Germline V gives CDR1 LNHNV, CDR2 YYDKDF (reference sequence). The CDR3 region has the DNA TGTGCCACCAGCGTTGGACAGGGGGGCACTGAAGCTTTCTTT. Protein sequence: CATSVGQGGTEAFF.

V usage is TRBV29-1 and J usage is TRBJ1-5; 10 positions agree with TRBD1. Germline CDR1 and CDR2: SQVTM and ANQGSEA. The CDR3 sequence is 14 residues long. J gave up 4 bases and V 1 base, and 1 base lay outside the gene matches. CDR3 DNA: TGCAGCGTTGAAGGGACAGGGGGGAATCAGCCCCAGCATTTT. The encoded protein is CSVEGTGGNQPQHF. The full variable domain, its missing parts supplied by reference TRBV29-1 and TRBJ1-5, is SAVISQKPSRDICQRGTSLTIQCQVDSQVTMMFWYRQQPGQSLTLIATANQGSEATYESGFVIDKFPISRPNLTFSTLTVSNMSPEDSSIYLCSVEGTGGNQPQHFGDGTRLSIL.

The chain carries TRBV19 and TRBJ2-5; a possible D gene is TRBD1 (6 bases). V was trimmed by 4 bases and J by 4 bases, leaving 10 bases between them. Germline CDR1 is LNHDA and CDR2 is SQIVND (reference sequence). The CDR3 is made up of 13 amino acids. The DNA of the CDR3 is TGTGCCAGTAGTACGGCCAGGGGAGAGACCCAGTACTTC. Translated: CASSTARGETQYF.

The V gene is TRBV5-1, the J gene TRBJ2-2, with TRBD2 matching 7 bases. Trimming took 1 base from V and 1 from J; bases not matched to a gene: 1. Looked up from germline, CDR1 is SGHRS and CDR2 is YFSETQ. The CDR3 is 15 residues long. CDR3 in amino acids: CASSLSGKNTGELFF. CDR3 sequence (DNA): TGCGCCAGCAGCTTGAGCGGGAAGAACACCGGGGAGCTGTTTTTT.

The V and J genes are TRBV29-1 and TRBJ1-1, with D maybe TRBD1 (5 bases). Trimming removed 6 bases at V and 7 bases at J, with 15 bases between. Looked up from germline, CDR1 is SQVTM and CDR2 is ANQGSEA. There are 12 residues in the CDR3. CDR3 sequence: CSVLPGRLEAFF. CDR3 DNA sequence: TGCAGCGTCCTGCCGGGACGGCTTGAAGCTTTCTTT.

The V and J genes are TRBV7-9 and TRBJ2-3; 8 bases are shared with TRBD2. The V and J ends lost 2 bases and 2 bases, in that order; junction bases with no gene match: 6. CDR1 SEHNR and CDR2 FQNEAQ come from the germline V gene (reference sequence). This CDR3 comprises 16 residues. The CDR3 loop reads CASSLLAGIITDTQYF. DNA for the CDR3: TGTGCCAGCAGCTTATTAGCGGGAATTATCACAGATACGCAGTATTTT.

The V gene is TRBV5-1, the J gene TRBJ1-2; D perhaps matches TRBD1 (6 bases). This CDR3 comprises 15 residues. Trimming took off 4 bases at V and 6 bases at J, with 19 bases between the two ends. Germline CDR1 SGHRS, CDR2 YFSETQ. CDR3 sequence (DNA): TGCGCCAGCAGCACGGAAATACAGGGCCCGGATGGCTACACCTTC. It encodes CASSTEIQGPDGYTF.

This clonotype was counted a single time. The rearrangement uses TRBV29-1 and TRBJ2-5; D is undetermined. V was shortened by 3 bases and J by 7 bases, with 9 bases between the two germline ends. The CDR3 spans 11 residues. Germline V gene data show CDR1 as SQVTM and CDR2 as ANQGSEA. This CDR3 is CSVDHDRTQYF. The CDR3 nucleotides read TGCAGCGTTGATCACGATCGGACCCAGTACTTC.

This clonotype was seen once. The chain combines TRBV5-1 with TRBJ2-5; weak D call: TRBD2 (5 bases). In germline, CDR1 is SGHRS, CDR2 YFSETQ. V lost 6 bases and J lost 5, with 11 bases in between. The length of the CDR3 is 12 residues. The CDR3 loop is CASKREQETQYF. CDR3 DNA: TGCGCCAGCAAAAGGGAGCAGGAGACCCAGTACTTC.

This clonotype came up once. The chain carries TRBV6-6 and TRBJ2-2, with 9 bases lining up with TRBD1. V gave up 2 bases and J gave up 4 bases; unmatched junction bases: 2. The CDR3 totals 15 residues. Germline lookup yields CDR1 MNHNY and CDR2 SVGAGI (reference sequence). CDR3 nucleotide sequence: TGTGCCAGCAGTTACGGGACAGGGAGCACCGGGGAGCTGTTTTTT. Translated: CASSYGTGSTGELFF.

The V gene is TRBV7-2, the J gene TRBJ2-1; 7 positions match TRBD1. This CDR3 is 13 amino acids long. J lost 7 bases, V lost 4 bases, and 4 bases had no gene match. Germline V CDR1 and CDR2: SGHTA, FQGNSA. This chain's CDR3 is CASSSQGWNEQFF. Written as DNA, the CDR3 is TGTGCCAGCAGCTCACAGGGGTGGAATGAGCAGTTCTTC.

The rearrangement links TRBV5-4 to TRBJ2-5; no reliable D call. The V end was cut by 4 bases, the J end by 5 bases, with 12 bases between. CDR3 length: 13 residues. Per the germline V gene, CDR1 is SGHNT and CDR2 is YYREEE (reference sequence). CDR3: CASSLGSGETQYF. CDR3 nucleotide sequence: TGTGCCAGCAGCCTGGGATCCGGGGAGACCCAGTACTTC.

The rearrangement links TRBV12-3 or TRBV12-4 to TRBJ2-6; the D call may be TRBD1 or TRBD2 (6 bases each). The length of the CDR3 is 18 residues. V lost 3 bases and J lost 2, with 17 bases in between. CDR3 nucleotide sequence: TGTGCCAGCAGTTTCGGGGGCAGAAAAAGAACTGGGGCCAACGTCCTGACTTTC. Its protein is CASSFGGRKRTGANVLTF.

The rearrangement joins TRBV5-6 to TRBJ1-1; D perhaps matches TRBD1 (5 bases). V was shortened by 2 bases and J by 4 bases, with 21 bases between the two germline ends. Germline V gives CDR1 SGHDT, CDR2 YYEEEE. This CDR3 has 17 amino acids. CDR3 DNA sequence: TGTGCCAGCAGCTTCCGACTTCTAGGGGCGCGGAGCACTGAAGCTTTCTTT. It is translated as CASSFRLLGARSTEAFF.

This clonotype was detected once. This rearrangement joins TRBV7-2 to TRBJ1-2; unclear D gene. This CDR3 comprises 13 residues. Trimming left V 5 bases short and J 0 bases short, with 7 bases between. Germline V gene lookup returns CDR1 SGHTA and CDR2 FQGNSA. The CDR3 loop reads CASSETSNYGYTF. The CDR3 region has the DNA TGTGCCAGCAGCGAGACATCTAACTATGGCTACACCTTC.

This chain connects TRBV29-1 to TRBJ2-7; no definite D call. The germline V gene encodes CDR1 SQVTM and CDR2 ANQGSEA. V dropped 4 bases and J dropped 0 bases, with 10 bases sitting between them. The CDR3 loop spans 13 amino acids. Here the CDR3 DNA reads TGCAGCGTTGTCAGCCAGATCTCCTACGAGCAGTACTTC. Translated: CSVVSQISYEQYF.

The V gene is TRBV14, the J gene TRBJ1-1; D is ambiguous. Deletions cut 1 base from V and 0 bases from J, with 12 bases between. Germline V gives CDR1 SGHDN, CDR2 FVKESK. CDR3 length: 16 residues. CDR3 DNA: TGTGCCAGCAGCCAAGTTCCTGGGAGCATGAACACTGAAGCTTTCTTT. As protein: CASSQVPGSMNTEAFF.